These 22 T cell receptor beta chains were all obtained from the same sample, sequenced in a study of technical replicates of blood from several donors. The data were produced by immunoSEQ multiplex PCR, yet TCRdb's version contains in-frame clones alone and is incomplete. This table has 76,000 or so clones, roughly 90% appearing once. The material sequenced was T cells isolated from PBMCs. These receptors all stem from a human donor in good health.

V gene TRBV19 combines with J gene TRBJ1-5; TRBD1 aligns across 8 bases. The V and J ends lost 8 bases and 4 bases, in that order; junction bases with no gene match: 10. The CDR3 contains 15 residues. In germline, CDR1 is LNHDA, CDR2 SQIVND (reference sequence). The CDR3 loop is CASQGAPRANQPQHF. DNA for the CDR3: TGTGCCAGTCAGGGGGCGCCCCGGGCTAATCAGCCCCAGCATTTT.

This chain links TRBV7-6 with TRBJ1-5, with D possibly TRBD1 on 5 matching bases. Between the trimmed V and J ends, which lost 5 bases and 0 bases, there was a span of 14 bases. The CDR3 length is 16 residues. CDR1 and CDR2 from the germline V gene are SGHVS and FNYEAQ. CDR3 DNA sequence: TGTGCCAGCAGCCCAACTGTAGGGGATAGCAATCAGCCCCAGCATTTT. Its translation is CASSPTVGDSNQPQHF.

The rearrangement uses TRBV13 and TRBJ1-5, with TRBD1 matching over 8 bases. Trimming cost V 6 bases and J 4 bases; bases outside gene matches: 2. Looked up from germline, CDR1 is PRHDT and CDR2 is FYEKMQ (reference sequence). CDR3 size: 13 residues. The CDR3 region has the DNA TGTGCCAGCAGTAGACAGGGGAATCAGCCCCAGCATTTT. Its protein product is CASSRQGNQPQHF.

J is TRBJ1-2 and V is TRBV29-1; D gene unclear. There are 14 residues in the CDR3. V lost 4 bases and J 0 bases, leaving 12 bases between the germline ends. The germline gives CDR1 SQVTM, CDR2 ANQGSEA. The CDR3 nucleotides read TGCAGCGTTGGAGCGGGCCGCTCTAACTATGGCTACACCTTC. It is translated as CSVGAGRSNYGYTF.

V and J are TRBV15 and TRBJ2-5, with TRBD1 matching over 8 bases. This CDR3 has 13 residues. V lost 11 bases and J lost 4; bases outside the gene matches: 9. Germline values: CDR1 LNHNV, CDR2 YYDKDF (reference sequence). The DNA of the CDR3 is TGTGCCTCGGGGGACAGGAGGGGAGAGACCCAGTACTTC. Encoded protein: CASGDRRGETQYF.

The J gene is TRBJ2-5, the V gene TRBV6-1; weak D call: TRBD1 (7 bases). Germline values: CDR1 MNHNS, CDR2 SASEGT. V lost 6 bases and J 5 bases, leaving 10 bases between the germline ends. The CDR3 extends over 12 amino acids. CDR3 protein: CASRAGGETQYF. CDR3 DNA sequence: TGTGCCAGCAGGGCAGGGGGGGAGACCCAGTACTTC.

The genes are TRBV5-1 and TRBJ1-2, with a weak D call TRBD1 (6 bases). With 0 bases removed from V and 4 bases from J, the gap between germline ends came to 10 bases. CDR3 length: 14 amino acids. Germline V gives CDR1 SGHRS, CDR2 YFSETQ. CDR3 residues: CASSLGTAVYGYTF. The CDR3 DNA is TGCGCCAGCAGCTTGGGGACAGCAGTCTATGGCTACACCTTC.

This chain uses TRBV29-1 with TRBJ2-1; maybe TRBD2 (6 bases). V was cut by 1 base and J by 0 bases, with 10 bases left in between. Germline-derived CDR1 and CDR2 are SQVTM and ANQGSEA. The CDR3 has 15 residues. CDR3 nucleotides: TGCAGCGTTGAAGGCGGGATTAGCTCCTACAATGAGCAGTTCTTC. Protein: CSVEGGISSYNEQFF.

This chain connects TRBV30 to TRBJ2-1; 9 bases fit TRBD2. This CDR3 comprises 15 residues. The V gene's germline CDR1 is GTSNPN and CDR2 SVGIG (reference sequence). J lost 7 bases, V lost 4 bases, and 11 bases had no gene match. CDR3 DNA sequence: TGTGCCTGGATCGGTGGCGGGGGGGCCGAGAATGAGCAGTTCTTC. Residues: CAWIGGGGAENEQFF. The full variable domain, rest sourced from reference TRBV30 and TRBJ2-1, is SQTIHQWPATLVQPVGSPLSLECTVEGTSNPNLYWYRQAAGRGLQLLFYSVGIGQISSEVPQNLSASRPQDRQFILSSKKLLLSDSGFYLCAWIGGGGAENEQFFGPGTRLTVL.

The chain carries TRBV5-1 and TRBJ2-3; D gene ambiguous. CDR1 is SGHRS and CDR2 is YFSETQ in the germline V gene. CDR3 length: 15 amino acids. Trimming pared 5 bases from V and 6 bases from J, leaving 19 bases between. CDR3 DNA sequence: TGCGCCAGCAGGTCTGAAGCTAGTTCGGTGGATACGCAGTATTTT. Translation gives CASRSEASSVDTQYF.

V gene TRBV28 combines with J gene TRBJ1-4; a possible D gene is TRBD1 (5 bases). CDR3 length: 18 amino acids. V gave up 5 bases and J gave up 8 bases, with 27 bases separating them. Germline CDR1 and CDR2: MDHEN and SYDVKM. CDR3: CASSTPTVRQGIREKLFF. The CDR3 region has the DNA TGTGCCAGCAGTACTCCGACAGTCAGACAAGGAATAAGGGAAAAACTGTTTTTT. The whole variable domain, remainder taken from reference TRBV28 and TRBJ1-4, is DVKVTQSSRYLVKRTGEKVFLECVQDMDHENMFWYRQDPGLGLRLIYFSYDVKMKEKGDIPEGYSVSREKKERFSLILESASTNQTSMYLCASSTPTVRQGIREKLFFGSGTQLSVL.

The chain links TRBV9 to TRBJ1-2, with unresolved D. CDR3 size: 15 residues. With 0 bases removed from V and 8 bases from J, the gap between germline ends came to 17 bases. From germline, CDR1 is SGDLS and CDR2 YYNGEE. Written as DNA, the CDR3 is TGTGCCAGCAGCGTAGGGTTCCGGCCTCCGGGGGGCTACACCTTC. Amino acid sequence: CASSVGFRPPGGYTF.

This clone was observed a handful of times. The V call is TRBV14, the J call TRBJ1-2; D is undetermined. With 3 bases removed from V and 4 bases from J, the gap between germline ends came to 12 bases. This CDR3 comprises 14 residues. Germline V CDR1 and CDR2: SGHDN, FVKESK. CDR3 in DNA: TGTGCCAGCAGCCATGAGGGAGAGCTCTATGGCTACACCTTC. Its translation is CASSHEGELYGYTF.

As DNA, the CDR3 is TGTGCCAGCAGCTTAAGAGGCTTTCTATACAATGAGCAGTTCTTC. The encoded protein is CASSLRGFLYNEQFF. The chain links TRBV11-1 to TRBJ2-1, with no clear D. Trimming cost V 2 bases and J 4 bases, with 12 bases left between them. CDR3 length equals 15 residues. CDR1 and CDR2 from the germline V gene are SGHAT and FQDESV (reference sequence).

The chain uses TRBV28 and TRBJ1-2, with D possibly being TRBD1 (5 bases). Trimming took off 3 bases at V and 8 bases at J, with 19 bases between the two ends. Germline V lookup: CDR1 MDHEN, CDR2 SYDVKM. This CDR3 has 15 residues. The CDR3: CASSFQGSGGVGYTF. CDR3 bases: TGTGCCAGCAGTTTCCAGGGTTCCGGGGGTGTCGGCTACACCTTC.

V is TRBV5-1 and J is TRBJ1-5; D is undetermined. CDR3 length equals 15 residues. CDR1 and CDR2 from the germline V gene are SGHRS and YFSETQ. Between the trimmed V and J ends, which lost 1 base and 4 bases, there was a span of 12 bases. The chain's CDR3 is CASSLFPGINQPQHF. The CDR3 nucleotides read TGCGCCAGCAGCTTGTTTCCGGGGATTAATCAGCCCCAGCATTTT. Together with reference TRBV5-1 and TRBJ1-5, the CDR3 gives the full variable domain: KAGVTQTPRYLIKTRGQQVTLSCSPISGHRSVSWYQQTPGQGLQFLFEYFSETQRNKGNFPGRFSGRQFSNSRSEMNVSTLELGDSALYLCASSLFPGINQPQHFGDGTRLSIL.

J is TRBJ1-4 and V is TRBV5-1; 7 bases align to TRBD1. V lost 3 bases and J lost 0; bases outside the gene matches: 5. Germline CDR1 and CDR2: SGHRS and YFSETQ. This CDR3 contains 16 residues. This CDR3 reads CASSSGDRSTNEKLFF. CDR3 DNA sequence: TGCGCCAGCAGCTCGGGGGACAGATCAACTAATGAAAAACTGTTTTTT.

This CDR3 reads CASSHIRGTGVSGANVLTF. In nucleotides, the CDR3 is TGTGCCAGCAGCCATATAAGGGGGACAGGAGTGTCTGGGGCCAACGTCCTGACTTTC. The chain joins TRBV5-4 to TRBJ2-6; 8 bases map to TRBD1. The CDR3 consists of 19 residues. V lost 4 bases, J lost 1 base, and 13 bases stayed unmatched. Looked up from germline, CDR1 is SGHNT and CDR2 is YYREEE (reference sequence).

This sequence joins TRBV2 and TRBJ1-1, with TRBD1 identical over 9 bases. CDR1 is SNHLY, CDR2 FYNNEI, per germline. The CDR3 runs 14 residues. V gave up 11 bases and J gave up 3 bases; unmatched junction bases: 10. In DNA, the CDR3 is TGTGCCGGGACTGACAGGGGGTTGGACACTGAAGCTTTCTTT. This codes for CAGTDRGLDTEAFF.

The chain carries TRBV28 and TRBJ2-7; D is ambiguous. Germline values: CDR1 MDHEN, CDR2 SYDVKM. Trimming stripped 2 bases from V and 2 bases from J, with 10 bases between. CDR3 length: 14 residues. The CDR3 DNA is TGTGCCAGCAGTTTACCCGACAATACCTACGAGCAGTACTTC. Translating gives CASSLPDNTYEQYF.

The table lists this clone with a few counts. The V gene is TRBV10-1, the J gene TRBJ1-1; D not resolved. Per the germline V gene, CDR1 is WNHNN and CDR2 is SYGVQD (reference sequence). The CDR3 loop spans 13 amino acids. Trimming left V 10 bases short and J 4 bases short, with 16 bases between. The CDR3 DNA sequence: TGCGCCACTCAACCGGGGTTCGGCACTGAAGCTTTCTTT. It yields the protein CATQPGFGTEAFF.

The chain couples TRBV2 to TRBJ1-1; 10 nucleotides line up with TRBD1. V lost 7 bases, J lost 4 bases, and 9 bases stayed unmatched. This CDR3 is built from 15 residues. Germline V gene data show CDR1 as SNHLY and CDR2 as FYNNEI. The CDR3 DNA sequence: TGTGCCAGCATAGGGACAGGGGTTCTCGGCACTGAAGCTTTCTTT. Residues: CASIGTGVLGTEAFF.